This T cell receptor beta chain was observed in a study of blood T cell repertoires in COVID-19. TCRdb's table, derived via immunoSEQ multiplex PCR, lists solely in-frame clones and lacks some. The data show about 110,000 clones, approximately 85% seen once. CDR1 and CDR2 (germline): SNHLY, FYNNEI. J lost 5 bases, V lost 3 bases, and 5 bases had no gene match. The CDR3 contains 14 residues. The TCR comes from a human donor in a cohort sampled during active COVID-19. This chain joins TRBV2 and TRBJ2-5; 8 bases line up with TRBD1. Sequencing was done on a sample of peripheral blood. The CDR3: CASSDSGGLETQYF. The CDR3 nucleotides are TGTGCCAGCAGTGATTCAGGGGGCTTGGAGACCCAGTACTTC.